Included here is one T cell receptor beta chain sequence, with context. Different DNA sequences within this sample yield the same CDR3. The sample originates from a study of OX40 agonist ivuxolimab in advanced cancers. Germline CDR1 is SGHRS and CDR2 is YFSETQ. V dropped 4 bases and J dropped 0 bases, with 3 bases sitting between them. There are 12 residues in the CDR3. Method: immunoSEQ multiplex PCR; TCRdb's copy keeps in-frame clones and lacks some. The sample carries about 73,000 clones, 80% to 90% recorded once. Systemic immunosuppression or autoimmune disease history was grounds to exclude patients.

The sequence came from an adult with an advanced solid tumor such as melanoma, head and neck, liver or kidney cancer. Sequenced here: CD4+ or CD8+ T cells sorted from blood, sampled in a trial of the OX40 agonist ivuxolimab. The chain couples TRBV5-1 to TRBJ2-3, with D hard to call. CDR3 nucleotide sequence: TGCGCCAGCAGCCTAAGCACAGATACGCAGTATTTT. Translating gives CASSLSTDTQYF.